This T cell receptor (beta chain) was found in a study of regulatory T cells in long-lasting Graves disease. Sample time point: newly diagnosed GD, antithyroid drugs for less than 3 months. PBMC-derived RNA was used for the TCR library. The TCR beta library used iRepertoire HTBI primers with Arm-PCR amplification of CDR3. TCRdb recomputed calls from the multiplex PCR reads with MiXCR, one row per CDR3 protein. In the table there are approximately 560,000 distinct CDR3 sequences, more than 15% of which are singletons. Trimming pared 5 bases from V and 6 bases from J, leaving 10 bases between. This CDR3 region has 13 residues. Germline lookup yields CDR1 SGHTA and CDR2 FQGTGA. These same records also appear under a second study, on T cells in Graves' hyperthyroidism and ophthalmopathy.

The sequenced sample was peripheral blood mononuclear cells (PBMCs), obtained at new diagnosis, from a patient treated with antithyroid drugs. The TCR originated in a man in his late teens or twenties with Graves disease. The chain recombines TRBV7-3 with TRBJ2-2, with D hard to call. The CDR3 DNA sequence: TGTGCCAGCAGCCCAACCTTAGCCGGGGAGCTGTTTTTT. Its protein product is CASSPTLAGELFF. The whole variable domain, filled in from reference TRBV7-3 and TRBJ2-2, reads GAGVSQTPSNKVTEKGKYVELRCDPISGHTALYWYRQSLGQGPEFLIYFQGTGAADDSGLPNDRFFAVRPEGSVSTLKIQRTERGDSAVYLCASSPTLAGELFFGEGSRLTVL.